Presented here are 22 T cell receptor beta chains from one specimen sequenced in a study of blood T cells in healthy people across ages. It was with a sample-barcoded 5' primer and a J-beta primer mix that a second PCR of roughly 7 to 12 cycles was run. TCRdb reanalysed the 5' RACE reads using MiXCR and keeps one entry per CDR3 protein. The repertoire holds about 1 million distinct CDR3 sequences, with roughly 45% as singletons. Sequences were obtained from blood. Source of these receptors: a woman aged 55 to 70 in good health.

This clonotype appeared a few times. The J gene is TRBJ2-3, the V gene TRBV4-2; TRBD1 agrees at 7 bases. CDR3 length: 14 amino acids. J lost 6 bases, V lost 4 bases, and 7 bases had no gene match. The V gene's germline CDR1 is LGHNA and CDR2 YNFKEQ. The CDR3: CASSPTGNEDTQYF. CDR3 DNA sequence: TGTGCCAGCAGCCCGACAGGGAATGAGGATACGCAGTATTTT.

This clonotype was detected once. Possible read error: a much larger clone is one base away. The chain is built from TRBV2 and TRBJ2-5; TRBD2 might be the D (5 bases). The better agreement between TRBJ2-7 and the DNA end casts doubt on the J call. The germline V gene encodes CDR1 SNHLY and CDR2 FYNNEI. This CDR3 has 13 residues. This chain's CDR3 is CVSSEVGGNEQYF. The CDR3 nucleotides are TGTGTCAGCAGTGAGGTCGGAGGAAACGAGCAGTACTTC.

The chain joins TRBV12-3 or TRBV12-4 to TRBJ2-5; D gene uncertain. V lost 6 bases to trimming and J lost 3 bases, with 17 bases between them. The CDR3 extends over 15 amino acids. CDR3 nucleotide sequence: TGTGCCAGCAGCCTTAACAGTTTACCTGAAGAGACCCAGTACTTC. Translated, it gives CASSLNSLPEETQYF.

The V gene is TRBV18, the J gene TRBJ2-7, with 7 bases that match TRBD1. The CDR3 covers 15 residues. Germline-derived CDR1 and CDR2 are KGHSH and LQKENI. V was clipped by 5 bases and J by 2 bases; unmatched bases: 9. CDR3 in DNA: TGTGCCAGCTCAATTAGCTCCGGGACAGCCTACGAGCAGTACTTC. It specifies CASSISSGTAYEQYF.

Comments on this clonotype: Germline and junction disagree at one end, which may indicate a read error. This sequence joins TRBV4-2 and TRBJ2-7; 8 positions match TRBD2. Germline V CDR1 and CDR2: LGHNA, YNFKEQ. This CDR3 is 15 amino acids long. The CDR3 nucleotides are TGTGCCAGCAGCCAACAACTAGCGGCCTCCCACGAGCAGTACTTC. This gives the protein CASSQQLAASHEQYF.

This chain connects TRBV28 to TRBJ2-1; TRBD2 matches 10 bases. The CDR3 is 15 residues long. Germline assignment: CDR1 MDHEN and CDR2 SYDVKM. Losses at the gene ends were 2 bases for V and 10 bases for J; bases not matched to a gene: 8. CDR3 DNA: TGTGCCAGCAGTTTAGAACGAGCGGGAGGGGGGGAGCAGTTCTTC. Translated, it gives CASSLERAGGGEQFF.

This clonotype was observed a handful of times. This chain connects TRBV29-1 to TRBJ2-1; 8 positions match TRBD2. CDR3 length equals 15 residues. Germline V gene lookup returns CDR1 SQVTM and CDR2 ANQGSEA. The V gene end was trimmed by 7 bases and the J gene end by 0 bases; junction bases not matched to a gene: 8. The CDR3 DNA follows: TGCAGCGCCCTGAGCGGGAGAACCTCCTACAATGAGCAGTTCTTC. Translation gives CSALSGRTSYNEQFF.

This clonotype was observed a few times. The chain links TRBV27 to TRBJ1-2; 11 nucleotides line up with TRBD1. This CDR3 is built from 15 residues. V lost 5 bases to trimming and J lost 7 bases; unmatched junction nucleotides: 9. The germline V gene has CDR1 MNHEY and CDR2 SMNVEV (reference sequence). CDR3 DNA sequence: TGTGCCAGCAGTCTACTAGGACAGGGGGCTTCTGGCTACACCTTC. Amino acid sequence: CASSLLGQGASGYTF.

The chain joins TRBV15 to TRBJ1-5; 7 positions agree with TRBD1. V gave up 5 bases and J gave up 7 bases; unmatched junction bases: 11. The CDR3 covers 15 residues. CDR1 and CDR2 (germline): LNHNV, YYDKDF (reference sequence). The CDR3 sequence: CATSFSRQGRQPQHF. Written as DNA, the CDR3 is TGTGCCACCAGCTTTTCTAGACAGGGCCGCCAGCCCCAGCATTTT.

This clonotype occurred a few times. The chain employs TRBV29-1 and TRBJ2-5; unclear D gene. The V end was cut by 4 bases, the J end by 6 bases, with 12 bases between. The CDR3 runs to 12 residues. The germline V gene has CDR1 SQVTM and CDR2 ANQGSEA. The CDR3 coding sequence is TGCAGCGTTGCCCCCGGTGATCAGACCCAGTACTTC. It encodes CSVAPGDQTQYF.

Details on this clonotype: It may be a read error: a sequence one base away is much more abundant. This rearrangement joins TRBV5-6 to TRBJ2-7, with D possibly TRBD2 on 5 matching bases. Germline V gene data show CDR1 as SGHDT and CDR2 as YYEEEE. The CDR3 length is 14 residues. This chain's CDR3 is CASRLLEGHREQYF. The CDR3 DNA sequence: TGTGCCAGCCGCTTGCTTGAGGGTCACCGCGAGCAGTACTTC.

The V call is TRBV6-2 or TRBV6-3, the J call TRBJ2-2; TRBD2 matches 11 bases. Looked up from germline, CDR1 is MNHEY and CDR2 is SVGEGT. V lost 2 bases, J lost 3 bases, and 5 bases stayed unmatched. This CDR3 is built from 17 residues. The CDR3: CASSYTGTSGDTGELFF. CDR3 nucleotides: TGTGCCAGCAGTTACACCGGGACTAGCGGCGACACCGGGGAGCTGTTTTTT.

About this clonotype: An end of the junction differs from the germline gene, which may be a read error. CDR3 protein: CASSVTPGGGIYGYTF. The DNA for the CDR3 is TGTGCCAGCAGCGTAACGCCCGGGGGGGGGATCTATGGCTACACCTTC. This chain connects TRBV7-3 to TRBJ1-2, with D perhaps TRBD1 (5 bases). The CDR3 is made up of 16 amino acids. From germline, CDR1 is SGHTA and CDR2 FQGTGA.

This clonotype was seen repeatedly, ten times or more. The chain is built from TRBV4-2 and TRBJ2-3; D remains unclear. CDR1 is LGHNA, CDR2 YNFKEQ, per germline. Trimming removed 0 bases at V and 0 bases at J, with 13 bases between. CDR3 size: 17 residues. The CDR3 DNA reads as TGTGCCAGCAGCCAAGATCGGGCGGCCTCTAGCACAGATACGCAGTATTTT. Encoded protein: CASSQDRAASSTDTQYF.

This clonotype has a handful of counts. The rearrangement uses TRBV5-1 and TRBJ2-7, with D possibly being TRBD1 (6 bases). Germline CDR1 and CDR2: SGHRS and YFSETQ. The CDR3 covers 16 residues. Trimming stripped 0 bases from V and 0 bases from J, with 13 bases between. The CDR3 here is CASSLAVRTASYEQYF. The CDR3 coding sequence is TGCGCCAGCAGCTTGGCCGTCAGGACAGCCTCCTACGAGCAGTACTTC.

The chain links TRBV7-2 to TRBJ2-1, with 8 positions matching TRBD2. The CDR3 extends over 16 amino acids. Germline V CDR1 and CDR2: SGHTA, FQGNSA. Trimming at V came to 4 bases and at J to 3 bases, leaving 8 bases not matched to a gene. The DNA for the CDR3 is TGTGCCAGCAGCTCGACCGGGACTAGAAACTACAATGAGCAGTTCTTC. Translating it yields CASSSTGTRNYNEQFF.

In nucleotides, the CDR3 is TGTGCCAGCAGTAACAGGGTAAAACAAGAGACCCAGTACTTC. Translation: CASSNRVKQETQYF. The chain couples TRBV6-1 to TRBJ2-5; possibly TRBD1 for D (6 bases). From germline, CDR1 is MNHNS and CDR2 SASEGT. V was clipped by 5 bases and J by 2 bases, with 12 bases between them. The CDR3 extends over 14 amino acids.

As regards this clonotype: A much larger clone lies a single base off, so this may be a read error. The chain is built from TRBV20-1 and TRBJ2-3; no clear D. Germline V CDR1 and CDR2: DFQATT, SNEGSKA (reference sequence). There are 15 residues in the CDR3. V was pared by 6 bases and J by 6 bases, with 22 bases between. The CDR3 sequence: CSARKPLTGWDTQYF. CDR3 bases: TGCAGTGCCCGTAAACCTCTAACGGGCTGGGATACGCAGTATTTT.

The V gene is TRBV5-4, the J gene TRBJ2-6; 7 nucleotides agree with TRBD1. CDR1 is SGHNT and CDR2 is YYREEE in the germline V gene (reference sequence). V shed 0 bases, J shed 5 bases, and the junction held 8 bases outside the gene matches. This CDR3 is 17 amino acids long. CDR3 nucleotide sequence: TGTGCCAGCAGCTTGGGGGACAGAACAAGTAGGGCCAACGTCCTGACTTTC. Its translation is CASSLGDRTSRANVLTF.

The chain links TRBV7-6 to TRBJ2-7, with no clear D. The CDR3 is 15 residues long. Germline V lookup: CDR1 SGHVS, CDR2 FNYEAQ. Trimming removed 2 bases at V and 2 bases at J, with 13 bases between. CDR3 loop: CASSLRAASPYEQYF. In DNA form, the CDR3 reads TGTGCCAGCAGCTTAAGGGCAGCCTCTCCCTACGAGCAGTACTTC.

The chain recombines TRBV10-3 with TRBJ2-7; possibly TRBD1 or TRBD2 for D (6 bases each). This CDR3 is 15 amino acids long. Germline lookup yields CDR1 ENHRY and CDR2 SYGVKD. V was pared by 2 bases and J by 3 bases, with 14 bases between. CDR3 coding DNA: TGTGCCATCAGTGAGCCCGGGGGCAGCGGCTACGAGCAGTACTTC. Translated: CAISEPGGSGYEQYF.

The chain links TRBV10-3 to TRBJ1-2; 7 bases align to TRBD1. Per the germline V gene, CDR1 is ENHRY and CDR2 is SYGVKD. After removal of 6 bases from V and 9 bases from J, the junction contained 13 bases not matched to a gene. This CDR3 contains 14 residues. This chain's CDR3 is CAIRGDRNQVSYTF. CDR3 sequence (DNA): TGTGCCATCAGGGGGGACAGAAACCAGGTTAGCTACACCTTC.